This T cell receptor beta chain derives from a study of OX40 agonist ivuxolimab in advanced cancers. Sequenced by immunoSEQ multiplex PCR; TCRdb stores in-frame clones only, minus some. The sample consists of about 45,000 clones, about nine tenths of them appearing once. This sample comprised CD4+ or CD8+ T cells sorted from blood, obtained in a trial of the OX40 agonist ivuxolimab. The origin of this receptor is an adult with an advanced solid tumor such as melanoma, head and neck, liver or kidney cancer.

In nucleotides, the CDR3 is TGTGCCAGCTCCGGGACTACCTACGAGCAGTACTTC. Its translation: CASSGTTYEQYF. V gene TRBV28 combines with J gene TRBJ2-7, with 7 positions matching TRBD2. From germline, CDR1 is MDHEN and CDR2 SYDVKM. V was pared by 8 bases and J by 2 bases, with 3 bases of the junction left unmatched. The CDR3 is made up of 12 amino acids.